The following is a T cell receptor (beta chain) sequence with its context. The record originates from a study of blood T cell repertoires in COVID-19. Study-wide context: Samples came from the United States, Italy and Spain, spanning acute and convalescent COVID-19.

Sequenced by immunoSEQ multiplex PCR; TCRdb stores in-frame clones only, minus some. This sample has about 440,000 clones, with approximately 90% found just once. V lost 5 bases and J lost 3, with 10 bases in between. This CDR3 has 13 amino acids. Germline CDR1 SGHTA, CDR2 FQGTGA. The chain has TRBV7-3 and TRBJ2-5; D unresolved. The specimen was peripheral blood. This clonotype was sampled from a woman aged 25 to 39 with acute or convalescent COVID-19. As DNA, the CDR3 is TGTGCCAGCAGCCGTAATCGGGAAGAGACCCAGTACTTC. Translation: CASSRNREETQYF.